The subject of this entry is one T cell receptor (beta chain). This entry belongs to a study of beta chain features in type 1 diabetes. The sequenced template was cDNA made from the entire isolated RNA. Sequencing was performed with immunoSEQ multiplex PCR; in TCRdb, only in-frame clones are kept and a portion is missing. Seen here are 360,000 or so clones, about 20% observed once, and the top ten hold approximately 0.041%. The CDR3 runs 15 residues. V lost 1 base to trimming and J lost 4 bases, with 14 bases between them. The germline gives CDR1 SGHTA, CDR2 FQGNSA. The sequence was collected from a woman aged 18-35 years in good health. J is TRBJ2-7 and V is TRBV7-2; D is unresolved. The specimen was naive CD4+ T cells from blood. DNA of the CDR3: TGTGCCAGCAGCTTAGTTGGAGCCAAAGCTTACGAGCAGTACTTC. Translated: CASSLVGAKAYEQYF.